This T cell receptor (beta chain) was sequenced in a study of CD8 T cells in ankylosing spondylitis. TCRdb independently ran MiXCR on the 5' RACE reads; one entry per CDR3 protein. The table records 230,000 or so distinct CDR3 sequences, 18% of them present only once. This clonotype has at least ten counts. Its specificity is not known. This CDR3 region has 15 residues. Unmatched junction bases numbered 9, after V lost 3 bases and J lost 4 bases. Per the germline V gene, CDR1 is DFQATT and CDR2 is SNEGSKA (reference sequence). Study-wide results and limits: A motif in TCR beta, a set of roughly 8 highly homologous variants, appeared characteristic of ankylosing spondylitis blood.

The chain uses TRBV20-1 and TRBJ2-1; 7 nucleotides match TRBD2. The TCR originated in a male donor with ankylosing spondylitis or in good health (not recorded which). Sequenced input: blood, either unsorted or a sorted T cell fraction (not recorded which). The CDR3 protein is CSASPRERLYNEQFF. For the CDR3, the DNA is TGCAGTGCTAGTCCGCGGGAGCGACTTTACAATGAGCAGTTCTTC.